Sequencing of this T cell receptor beta chain was carried out in a study of PD-1 blockade in classical Hodgkin lymphoma. The repertoire was sequenced with immunoSEQ multiplex PCR; TCRdb's copy has only in-frame clones and lacks some. The sample has about 41,000 clones, around 83% seen once. Brentuximab vedotin exposure varied, and every patient relapsed after autologous stem cell transplantation. The V segment lost 4 bases and the J segment 11 bases; nucleotides outside the gene matches: 14. Germline CDR1 SGHAT, CDR2 FQNNGV. The CDR3 runs 15 residues. This rearrangement joins TRBV11-2 to TRBJ2-3, with 8 bases fitting TRBD2. The source was peripheral blood mononuclear cells (PBMCs), collected before the second cycle of nivolumab. This clonotype was obtained from a human donor with classical Hodgkin lymphoma. CDR3: CASSSTSGRWFKQYF. CDR3 DNA: TGTGCCAGCAGCTCAACTAGCGGAAGATGGTTTAAGCAGTATTTT.